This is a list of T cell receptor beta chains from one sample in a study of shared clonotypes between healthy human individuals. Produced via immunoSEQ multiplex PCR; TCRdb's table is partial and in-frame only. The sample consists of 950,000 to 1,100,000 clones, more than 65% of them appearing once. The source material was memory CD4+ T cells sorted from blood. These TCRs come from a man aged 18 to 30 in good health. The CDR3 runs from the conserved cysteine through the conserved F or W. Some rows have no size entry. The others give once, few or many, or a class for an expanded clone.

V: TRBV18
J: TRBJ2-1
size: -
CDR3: CASSPRVLAAYNEQFF

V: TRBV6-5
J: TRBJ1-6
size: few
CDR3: CASRDSYNSPLHF

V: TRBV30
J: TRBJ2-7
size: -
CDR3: CAWSIAGGRYEQYF

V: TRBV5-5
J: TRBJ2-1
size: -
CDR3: CASSALLEPNEQFF

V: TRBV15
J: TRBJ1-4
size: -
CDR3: CATTRGANEKLFF

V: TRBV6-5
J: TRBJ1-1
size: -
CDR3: CASSSKTGAGNTEAFF

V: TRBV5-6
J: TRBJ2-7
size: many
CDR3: CASRKGDRGVYEQYF

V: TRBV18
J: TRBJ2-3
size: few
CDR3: CASSPLGLAGADTQYF

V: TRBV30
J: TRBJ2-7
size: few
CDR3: CAWKVLGEQYF

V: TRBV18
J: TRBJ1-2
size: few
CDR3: CASSPRQPDGYTF

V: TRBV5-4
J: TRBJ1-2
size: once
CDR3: CASSLGGGTNYGYTF

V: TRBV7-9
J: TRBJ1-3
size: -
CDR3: CASSIGGESGNTIYF

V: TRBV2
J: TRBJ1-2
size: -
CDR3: CATTDQYGYTF

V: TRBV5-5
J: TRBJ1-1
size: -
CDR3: CASGGVLDTEAFF

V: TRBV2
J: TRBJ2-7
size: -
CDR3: CASSDWLTGYEQYF

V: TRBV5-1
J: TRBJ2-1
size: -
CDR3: CASSLAPGGGPNEQFF

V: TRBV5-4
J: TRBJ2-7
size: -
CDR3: CASSLWGVGEQYF

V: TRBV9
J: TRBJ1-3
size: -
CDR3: CASSVEGANTIYF

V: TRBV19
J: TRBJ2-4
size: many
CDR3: CASSIGQALGKNIQYF

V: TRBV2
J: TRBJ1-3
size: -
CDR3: CASSPTESSGNTIYF

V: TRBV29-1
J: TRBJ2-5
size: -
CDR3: CSARLRASGKETQYF

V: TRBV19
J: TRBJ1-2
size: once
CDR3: CASKAPGVYGYTF

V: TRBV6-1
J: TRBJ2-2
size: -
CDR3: CASSKGQGLSNTGELFF

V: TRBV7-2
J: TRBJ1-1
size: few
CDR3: CASSLPSGRRGAFF

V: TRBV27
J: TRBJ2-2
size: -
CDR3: CASSFRQGGTGELFF

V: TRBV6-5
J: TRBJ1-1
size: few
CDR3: CASRGRQGAITEAFF

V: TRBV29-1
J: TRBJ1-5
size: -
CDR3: CSVDSTGGDQPQHF

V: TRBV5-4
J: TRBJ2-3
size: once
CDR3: CASSPGLAGGSGDTQYF

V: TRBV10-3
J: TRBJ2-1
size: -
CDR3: CATGPHYNEQFF